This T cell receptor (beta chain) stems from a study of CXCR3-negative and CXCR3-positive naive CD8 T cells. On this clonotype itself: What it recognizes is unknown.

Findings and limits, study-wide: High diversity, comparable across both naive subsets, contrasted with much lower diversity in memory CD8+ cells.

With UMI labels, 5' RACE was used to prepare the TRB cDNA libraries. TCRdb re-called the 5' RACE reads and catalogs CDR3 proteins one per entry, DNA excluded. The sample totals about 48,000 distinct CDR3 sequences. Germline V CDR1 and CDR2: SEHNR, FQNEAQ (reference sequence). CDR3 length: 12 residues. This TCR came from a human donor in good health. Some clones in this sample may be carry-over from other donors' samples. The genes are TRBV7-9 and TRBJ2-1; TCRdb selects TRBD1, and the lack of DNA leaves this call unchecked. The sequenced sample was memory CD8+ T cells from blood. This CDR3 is CASSGTHNEQFF.